The entry that follows covers one TCR beta chain sequence. This may be a read error, as it is one base from a much larger clone. This sample is part of a study of T cell repertoires in cytomegalovirus infection. TCRdb used MiXCR to reprocess the reads, holding one entry per CDR3 protein. The table records 490,000 or so distinct CDR3 sequences, about 11% of them present only once. The V and J ends lost 4 bases and 5 bases respectively, with 14 bases between them. The CDR3 covers 14 residues. Per the germline V gene, CDR1 is SGHRS and CDR2 is YFSETQ. The receptor was isolated from a human donor in good health (CMV status not recorded). Some clones in this sample may be carry-over from other donors' samples. Sequencing input: PBMCs. The J gene is TRBJ2-3, the V gene TRBV5-1; weak D call: TRBD2 (6 bases). The CDR3 DNA is TGCGCCAGCAGCCCCGGGAGCCCTGGAGATACGCAGTATTTT. It is translated as CASSPGSPGDTQYF. The full variable domain, in which reference TRBV5-1 and TRBJ2-3 provide the parts outside the CDR3, is KAGVTQTPRYLIKTRGQQVTLSCSPISGHRSVSWYQQTPGQGLQFLFEYFSETQRNKGNFPGRFSGRQFSNSRSEMNVSTLELGDSALYLCASSPGSPGDTQYFGPGTRLTVL.